This passage covers 27 T cell receptor beta chains from one sample sequenced in a study of beta chain features in type 1 diabetes. Sequencing targeted expressed TCRB transcripts, as all isolated RNA had been reverse transcribed. Profiled with immunoSEQ multiplex PCR; TCRdb holds only in-frame clones, not every one. Of roughly 230,000 clones detected, 9.6% appear once; the ten largest clones hold less than 0.035%. Sequencing was done on a sample of naive CD4+ T cells from blood. Receptors originate from a young woman in good health.

This sequence joins TRBV5-4 and TRBJ2-7, with D perhaps TRBD2 (6 bases). This CDR3 region has 16 residues. The ends were cut back, 0 bases at V and 1 base at J, with 14 bases in the middle. Germline CDR1 reads SGHNT; CDR2 reads YYREEE (reference sequence). The CDR3 here is CASSLDGGGSSYEQYF. The CDR3 DNA reads TGTGCCAGCAGCTTGGATGGAGGAGGGTCTTCCTACGAGCAGTACTTC.

The V gene is TRBV6-1, the J gene TRBJ2-7; D not resolved. The germline V and J ends were trimmed by 5 bases and 0 bases, with 8 bases remaining between them. CDR1 is MNHNS and CDR2 is SASEGT in the germline V gene. This CDR3 has 13 amino acids. The DNA of the CDR3 is TGTGCCAGCAGTCCCCCTAGCTCCTACGAGCAGTACTTC. Amino acid sequence: CASSPPSSYEQYF.

The table lists this clone with a few counts. This chain joins TRBV12-5 and TRBJ1-1; D not certain. The CDR3 runs to 14 residues. V was cut by 3 bases and J by 2 bases, with 10 bases left in between. Germline V CDR1 and CDR2: LGHNT, FRNRAP. This CDR3 is CASGFNTLNTEAFF. The DNA for the CDR3 is TGTGCTAGTGGTTTTAACACCCTTAACACTGAAGCTTTCTTT.

The V gene is TRBV6-1, the J gene TRBJ1-5, with a possible D match to TRBD1 (5 bases). The CDR3 is 14 residues long. Germline CDR1 reads MNHNS; CDR2 reads SASEGT. The V end was cut by 0 bases, the J end by 9 bases, with 12 bases between. The DNA for the CDR3 is TGTGCCAGCAGTGAAGCGGCGGGGCGGGGGCCCCAGCATTTT. Translated: CASSEAAGRGPQHF.

The chain combines TRBV9 with TRBJ2-6; TRBD1 agrees at 9 bases. V trimming: 0 bases; J trimming: 0 bases; junction bases outside the gene matches: 10. CDR1 and CDR2 from the germline V gene are SGDLS and YYNGEE. This CDR3 is 20 amino acids long. CDR3 nucleotides: TGTGCCAGCAGCGTAGCCGGGACAGGGTCTCACTACTCTGGGGCCAACGTCCTGACTTTC. As protein: CASSVAGTGSHYSGANVLTF.

DNA of the CDR3: TGTGCCAGTAGTATCGACAGGGTGAGGAGCAATCAGCCCCAGCATTTT. Translation: CASSIDRVRSNQPQHF. The rearrangement joins TRBV19 to TRBJ1-5; 7 positions match TRBD1. Germline loops: CDR1 LNHDA, CDR2 SQIVND (reference sequence). This CDR3 is 16 amino acids long. Unmatched junction bases numbered 6, after V lost 3 bases and J lost 1 base.

Details on this clone: One junction end does not reproduce the germline sequence, and a read error may be involved. The chain has TRBV7-7 and TRBJ2-3; possible D gene TRBD2, 6 bases. Germline assignment: CDR1 SSHAT and CDR2 FNYEAQ (reference sequence). There are 14 residues in the CDR3. The CDR3 nucleotides are TGTGCTAGCAGCCGCGGGACTTTGACAGATACGCAGTATTTT. The encoded protein is CASSRGTLTDTQYF.

This clone was detected a few times. The chain has TRBV10-3 and TRBJ2-7; tentative D call: TRBD1 (5 bases). Germline V CDR1 and CDR2: ENHRY, SYGVKD. This CDR3 region has 14 residues. V shed 2 bases and J shed 5 bases, with 13 bases lying between them. In nucleotides, the CDR3 is TGTGCCATCAGTGAGGGGCAGGGTTCAGACGAGCAGTACTTC. Translated, it gives CAISEGQGSDEQYF.

This chain joins TRBV30 and TRBJ1-1; weak D call: TRBD1 (6 bases). The CDR3 runs to 13 residues. V was shortened by 1 base and J by 1 base, with 7 bases between the two germline ends. In germline, CDR1 is GTSNPN, CDR2 SVGIG (reference sequence). The CDR3 reads CAWSAGQNTEAFF. CDR3 DNA: TGTGCCTGGAGTGCGGGACAGAACACTGAAGCTTTCTTT. Full variable domain (rest looked up from reference TRBV30 and TRBJ1-1): SQTIHQWPATLVQPVGSPLSLECTVEGTSNPNLYWYRQAAGRGLQLLFYSVGIGQISSEVPQNLSASRPQDRQFILSSKKLLLSDSGFYLCAWSAGQNTEAFFGQGTRLTVV.

CDR3 in DNA: TGTGCCAGCAGTTTATTTGGGGAGGCTGGAACTAACTATGGCTACACCTTC. Its translation is CASSLFGEAGTNYGYTF. The chain has TRBV28 and TRBJ1-2; D is unclear. CDR3 length: 17 amino acids. The V and J ends lost 1 base and 0 bases respectively, with 15 bases between them. Germline loops: CDR1 MDHEN, CDR2 SYDVKM.

The V call is TRBV5-1, the J call TRBJ2-7; TRBD1 matches at 9 bases. The CDR3 has 13 amino acids. Unmatched junction bases numbered 2, after V lost 3 bases and J lost 4 bases. In germline, CDR1 is SGHRS, CDR2 YFSETQ. The CDR3: CASSSDRGYEQYF. CDR3 nucleotide sequence: TGCGCCAGCAGCTCCGACAGGGGGTACGAGCAGTACTTC.

The V call is TRBV27, the J call TRBJ2-3; 9 bases are a match to TRBD1. CDR1 and CDR2 from the germline V gene are MNHEY and SMNVEV (reference sequence). This CDR3 comprises 16 residues. V trimming: 4 bases; J trimming: 6 bases; junction bases outside the gene matches: 11. The CDR3 spells CASSSEGTGQVDTQYF. The CDR3 bases are TGTGCCAGCAGTTCTGAGGGGACAGGGCAGGTGGATACGCAGTATTTT.

For the CDR3, the DNA is TGTGCCAGCAGTCCCAGGGACAGAGTGAATCAGCCCCAGCATTTT. It encodes CASSPRDRVNQPQHF. The V call is TRBV27, the J call TRBJ1-5; 7 bases match TRBD1. The CDR3 runs 15 residues. With 5 bases clipped from V and 4 bases from J, the junction kept 8 bases outside the gene matches. Germline values: CDR1 MNHEY, CDR2 SMNVEV (reference sequence).

This clone was detected a few times. The chain has TRBV6-5 and TRBJ1-4; TRBD1 matches 7 bases. The CDR3 covers 16 residues. The ends lost 0 bases at V and 6 bases at J; junction bases unmatched: 7. Germline V gene sequence: CDR1 MNHEY, CDR2 SVGAGI. CDR3 residues: CASSYSNRGRDEKLFF. CDR3 in DNA: TGTGCCAGCAGTTACTCGAATAGGGGGCGCGATGAAAAACTGTTTTTT.

In this sample, this clone turned up a few times. J is TRBJ2-2 and V is TRBV28; TRBD1 matches at 7 bases. The CDR3 totals 16 residues. The germline V gene has CDR1 MDHEN and CDR2 SYDVKM. Trimming cost V 5 bases and J 0 bases; bases outside gene matches: 6. CDR3: CASSPRQGSNTGELFF. DNA of the CDR3: TGTGCCAGCAGTCCTCGACAGGGATCGAACACCGGGGAGCTGTTTTTT.

CDR3 region: CATSAGPNQPQHF. The CDR3 nucleotides read TGTGCCACCAGCGCGGGACCCAATCAGCCCCAGCATTTT. The J gene is TRBJ1-5, the V gene TRBV15; possibly TRBD1 for D (5 bases). The CDR3 runs 13 residues. V lost 5 bases and J lost 3, with 8 bases in between. Germline V lookup: CDR1 LNHNV, CDR2 YYDKDF (reference sequence). The full variable domain, with the rest looked up from reference TRBV15 and TRBJ1-5, is DAMVIQNPRYQVTQFGKPVTLSCSQTLNHNVMYWYQQKSSQAPKLLFHYYDKDFNNEADTPDNFQSRRPNTSFCFLDIRSPGLGDTAMYLCATSAGPNQPQHFGDGTRLSIL.

The chain is built from TRBV7-3 and TRBJ1-6, with D tentatively TRBD1 (5 bases). Germline CDR1 is SGHTA and CDR2 is FQGTGA. CDR3 length: 14 residues. V was clipped by 1 base and J by 11 bases, with 12 bases between them. CDR3 nucleotide sequence: TGTGCCAGCAGCTTAAATCCCAGGGTGGCACCCCTCCACTTT. Its translation: CASSLNPRVAPLHF.

The V call is TRBV5-1, the J call TRBJ1-5; TRBD1 is a possible D gene (6 bases). Trimming took 0 bases from V and 4 from J, leaving 14 bases between them. The CDR3 loop spans 16 amino acids. From germline, CDR1 is SGHRS and CDR2 YFSETQ. The CDR3: CASSLGLDRQNQPQHF. CDR3 in DNA: TGCGCCAGCAGCTTGGGACTGGACAGACAGAATCAGCCCCAGCATTTT. The whole variable domain, filled in from reference TRBV5-1 and TRBJ1-5, reads KAGVTQTPRYLIKTRGQQVTLSCSPISGHRSVSWYQQTPGQGLQFLFEYFSETQRNKGNFPGRFSGRQFSNSRSEMNVSTLELGDSALYLCASSLGLDRQNQPQHFGDGTRLSIL.

The V gene is TRBV5-4, the J gene TRBJ2-5, with 7 bases identical to TRBD2. V lost 3 bases to trimming and J lost 0 bases; unmatched junction nucleotides: 2. This CDR3 has 14 residues. The germline gives CDR1 SGHNT, CDR2 YYREEE (reference sequence). The chain's CDR3 is CASSSGTNQETQYF. CDR3 DNA sequence: TGTGCCAGCAGCTCCGGGACTAACCAAGAGACCCAGTACTTC.

V and J are TRBV5-1 and TRBJ2-3; maybe TRBD2 (5 bases). The CDR3 contains 14 residues. V lost 0 bases and J lost 4, with 9 bases in between. Germline CDR1 is SGHRS and CDR2 is YFSETQ. The CDR3 sequence is CASSLGGSADTQYF. The CDR3, as DNA: TGCGCCAGCAGCTTGGGTGGGAGCGCAGATACGCAGTATTTT. The variable domain in full, with the rest retrieved from reference TRBV5-1 and TRBJ2-3, is KAGVTQTPRYLIKTRGQQVTLSCSPISGHRSVSWYQQTPGQGLQFLFEYFSETQRNKGNFPGRFSGRQFSNSRSEMNVSTLELGDSALYLCASSLGGSADTQYFGPGTRLTVL.

This chain joins TRBV6-6 and TRBJ2-7, with a tentative D call TRBD2 (6 bases). V lost 0 bases to trimming and J lost 2 bases, with 11 bases between them. From germline, CDR1 is MNHNY and CDR2 SVGAGI (reference sequence). CDR3 length equals 15 residues. CDR3 in DNA: TGTGCCAGCAGTTACTCACGCGGGATGACCTACGAGCAGTACTTC. It codes for CASSYSRGMTYEQYF.

The chain employs TRBV19 and TRBJ2-7, with D perhaps matching TRBD2 (5 bases). V lost 3 bases and J lost 2, with 8 bases in between. Germline CDR1 reads LNHDA; CDR2 reads SQIVND (reference sequence). This CDR3 has 13 amino acids. CDR3 residues: CASSIGVPYEQYF. Written as DNA, the CDR3 is TGTGCCAGTAGTATCGGGGTTCCCTACGAGCAGTACTTC.

The chain joins TRBV5-8 to TRBJ2-4, with 7 bases identical to TRBD1. The germline V gene has CDR1 SGHTS and CDR2 YDEGEE. The J segment lost 6 bases and the V segment lost 0 bases, leaving 3 bases of the junction unmatched. The CDR3 extends over 14 amino acids. The DNA for the CDR3 is TGTGCCAGCAGCTTGGAGGGGGCCCGAAACATTCAGTACTTC. This sequence encodes CASSLEGARNIQYF.

This clone was recorded a few times. In DNA, the CDR3 is TGTGCCAGTAGCGGTTGGACAGCCATGAACACTGAAGCTTTCTTT. Its translation is CASSGWTAMNTEAFF. This chain joins TRBV19 and TRBJ1-1, with a weak D call TRBD1 (6 bases). The CDR3 length is 15 residues. Trimming shortened V by 6 bases and J by 0 bases, and 14 bases separated the two germline ends. Germline V gene data show CDR1 as LNHDA and CDR2 as SQIVND (reference sequence).

The chain carries TRBV7-3 and TRBJ2-5, with D maybe TRBD2 (5 bases). Trimming left V 2 bases short and J 4 bases short, with 14 bases between. Per the germline V gene, CDR1 is SGHTA and CDR2 is FQGTGA. This CDR3 has 15 residues. CDR3 region: CASSLGRGGVETQYF. The DNA for the CDR3 is TGTGCCAGCAGCTTAGGCCGGGGTGGGGTAGAGACCCAGTACTTC.

This clone showed up just a few times. V gene TRBV19 combines with J gene TRBJ2-2, with TRBD1 matching 8 bases. CDR3 length: 15 amino acids. V lost 5 bases, J lost 3 bases, and 5 bases stayed unmatched. Germline values: CDR1 LNHDA, CDR2 SQIVND (reference sequence). For the CDR3, the DNA is TGTGCCAGTAGTGCGGACAGGGCCCACACCGGGGAGCTGTTTTTT. Translation: CASSADRAHTGELFF. The full variable domain, rest sourced from reference TRBV19 and TRBJ2-2, is DGGITQSPKYLFRKEGQNVTLSCEQNLNHDAMYWYRQDPGQGLRLIYYSQIVNDFQKGDIAEGYSVSREKKESFPLTVTSAQKNPTAFYLCASSADRAHTGELFFGEGSRLTVL.

This chain joins TRBV5-8 and TRBJ1-2; possibly TRBD1 for D (5 bases). The CDR3 covers 11 residues. V shed 9 bases and J shed 4 bases, with 10 bases lying between them. The V gene's germline CDR1 is SGHTS and CDR2 YDEGEE. CDR3 region: CATDSGYGYTF. The CDR3 DNA follows: TGTGCCACTGACAGTGGCTATGGCTACACCTTC.